The 10 T cell receptor beta chains reported below all come from one sample, sequenced in a study of shared clonotypes between healthy human individuals. Clones were read by immunoSEQ multiplex PCR, and TCRdb kept only the in-frame ones, dropping some. The data contain approximately 500,000 clones, more than 65% of them singletons. The sample was PBMCs. Receptors originate from a woman between 40 and 55 years old in good health. Some clones in this sample may be carry-over from other donors' samples.

Worth noting for this clone: The same CDR3 also results from other DNA sequences found in this sample. The genes are TRBV18 and TRBJ2-2; the match to TRBD1 covers 8 bases. Germline V gives CDR1 KGHSH, CDR2 LQKENI. The CDR3 is made up of 15 amino acids. Germline trimming cut 3 bases from V and 1 base from J; bases unmatched to any gene: 1. CDR3 sequence (DNA): TGTGCCAGCTCACCGGACAGGGAGAACACCGGGGAGCTGTTTTTT. Translated, it gives CASSPDRENTGELFF.

The chain carries TRBV7-8 and TRBJ2-1; 9 bases are shared with TRBD2. The V and J ends lost 1 base and 7 bases, in that order; junction bases with no gene match: 8. The V gene's germline CDR1 is SGHVS and CDR2 FQNEAQ. This CDR3 has 16 amino acids. In DNA form, the CDR3 reads TGTGCCAGCAGCTTAGTAGTAGCGGGAGAGGGAAATGAGCAGTTCTTC. Its protein product is CASSLVVAGEGNEQFF.

This chain joins TRBV21-1 and TRBJ2-7. TRBV21-1 is termed a pseudogene. The CDR3 totals 13 residues. Here the CDR3 DNA reads TGTGCCAGCATCCAAGCGCCGACCTACGAGCAGTACTTC. It codes for CASIQAPTYEQYF.

This chain links TRBV28 with TRBJ2-6, with a tentative D call TRBD2 (6 bases). Trimming pared 8 bases from V and 0 bases from J, leaving 8 bases between. This CDR3 is 14 amino acids long. CDR1 is MDHEN, CDR2 SYDVKM, per germline. The CDR3 sequence: CASRGASGANVLTF. The CDR3 DNA is TGTGCCAGCCGCGGGGCCTCTGGGGCCAACGTCCTGACTTTC.

V usage is TRBV7-2 and J usage is TRBJ2-5; D is uncertain. TRBJ2-7 matches the DNA end more closely, so the J call is doubtful. Germline CDR1 is SGHTA and CDR2 is FQGNSA. The CDR3 contains 12 residues. The DNA for the CDR3 is TGTGCCAGCAGCCGGTGGGGTTACGAGCAGTACTTC. Translating it yields CASSRWGYEQYF.

The rearrangement uses TRBV19 and TRBJ2-5, with D perhaps TRBD1 (6 bases). V lost 3 bases and J lost 4, with 9 bases in between. The CDR3 is made up of 13 amino acids. The V gene's germline CDR1 is LNHDA and CDR2 SQIVND (reference sequence). Here the CDR3 reads CASSITGRETQYF. DNA for the CDR3: TGTGCCAGTAGTATCACAGGGAGAGAGACCCAGTACTTC. The full variable domain, rest sourced from reference TRBV19 and TRBJ2-5, is DGGITQSPKYLFRKEGQNVTLSCEQNLNHDAMYWYRQDPGQGLRLIYYSQIVNDFQKGDIAEGYSVSREKKESFPLTVTSAQKNPTAFYLCASSITGRETQYFGPGTRLLVL.

V usage is TRBV7-2 and J usage is TRBJ2-7; tentative D call: TRBD1 (6 bases). The CDR3 contains 13 residues. Trimming removed 5 bases from V and 7 bases from J, with 15 bases in between. Germline CDR1 is SGHTA and CDR2 is FQGNSA. CDR3 DNA sequence: TGTGCCAGCAGCGTTACAGGGCTTACTGAGCAGTACTTC. Residues: CASSVTGLTEQYF.

The V call is TRBV6-5, the J call TRBJ1-1, with TRBD1 matching 10 bases. CDR3 size: 13 residues. V shed 7 bases, J shed 5 bases, and the junction held 4 bases outside the gene matches. CDR1 is MNHEY and CDR2 is SVGAGI in the germline V gene. In DNA, the CDR3 is TGTGCCAGCATTAGGGACAGGGGAACTGAAGCTTTCTTT. Translating it yields CASIRDRGTEAFF.

V usage is TRBV4-2 and J usage is TRBJ2-7; D call uncertain. V was clipped by 0 bases and J by 4 bases, with 16 bases between them. The CDR3 sequence is 16 residues long. Germline loops: CDR1 LGHNA, CDR2 YNFKEQ. The CDR3: CASSQEGGQVGYEQYF. DNA for the CDR3: TGTGCCAGCAGCCAAGAAGGTGGTCAAGTGGGGTACGAGCAGTACTTC.

J is TRBJ1-1 and V is TRBV19; 8 bases are a match to TRBD1. This CDR3 has 13 amino acids. With V trimmed by 5 bases and J by 4 bases, 3 bases remained unmatched. Germline loops: CDR1 LNHDA, CDR2 SQIVND (reference sequence). The CDR3 is CASSFTGGTEAFF. The CDR3 DNA reads TGTGCCAGTAGTTTCACAGGGGGCACTGAAGCTTTCTTT.